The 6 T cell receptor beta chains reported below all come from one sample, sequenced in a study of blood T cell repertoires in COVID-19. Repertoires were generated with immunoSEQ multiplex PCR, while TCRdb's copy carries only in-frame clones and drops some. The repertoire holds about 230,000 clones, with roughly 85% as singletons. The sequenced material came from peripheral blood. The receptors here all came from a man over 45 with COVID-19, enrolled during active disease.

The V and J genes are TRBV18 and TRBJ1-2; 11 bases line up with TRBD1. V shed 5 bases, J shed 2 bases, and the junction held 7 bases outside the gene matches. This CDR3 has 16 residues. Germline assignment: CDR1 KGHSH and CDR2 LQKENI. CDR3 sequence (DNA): TGTGCCAGCTCATCGGGGACAGGGGGATCCAACTATGGCTACACCTTC. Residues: CASSSGTGGSNYGYTF.

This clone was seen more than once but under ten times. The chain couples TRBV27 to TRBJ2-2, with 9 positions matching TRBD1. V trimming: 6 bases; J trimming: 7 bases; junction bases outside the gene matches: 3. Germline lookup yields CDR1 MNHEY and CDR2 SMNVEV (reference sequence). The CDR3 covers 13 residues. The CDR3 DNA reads TGTGCCAGCAGCGGACAGGGGCACGGGGAGCTGTTTTTT. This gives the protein CASSGQGHGELFF.

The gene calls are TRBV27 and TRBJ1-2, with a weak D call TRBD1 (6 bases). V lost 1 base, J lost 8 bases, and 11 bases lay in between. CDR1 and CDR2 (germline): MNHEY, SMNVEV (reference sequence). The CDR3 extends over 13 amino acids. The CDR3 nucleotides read TGTGCCAGCAGTTTATGGGGGCTGAACGGCTACACCTTC. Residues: CASSLWGLNGYTF.

The CDR3 DNA follows: TGCGCCAGCAGCCAAGATTGGACTAGCGGGGGACCCGAGACCCAGTACTTC. Translation gives CASSQDWTSGGPETQYF. The rearrangement links TRBV4-3 to TRBJ2-5, with 13 nucleotides matching TRBD2. There are 17 residues in the CDR3. V trimming: 0 bases; J trimming: 5 bases; junction bases outside the gene matches: 6. The germline V gene encodes CDR1 LGHNA and CDR2 YSLEER.

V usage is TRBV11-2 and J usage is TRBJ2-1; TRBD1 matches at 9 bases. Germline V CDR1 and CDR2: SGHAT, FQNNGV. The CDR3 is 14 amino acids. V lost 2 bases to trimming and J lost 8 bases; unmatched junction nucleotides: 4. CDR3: CASSLTDRGYEQFF. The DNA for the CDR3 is TGTGCCAGCAGCTTAACCGACAGGGGGTATGAGCAGTTCTTC.

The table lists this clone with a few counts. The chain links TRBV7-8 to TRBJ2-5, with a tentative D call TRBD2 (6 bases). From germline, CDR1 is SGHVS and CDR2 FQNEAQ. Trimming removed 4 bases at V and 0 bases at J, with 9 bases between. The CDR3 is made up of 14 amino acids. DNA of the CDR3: TGTGCCAGCAGCTCCCGGGACTACCAAGAGACCCAGTACTTC. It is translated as CASSSRDYQETQYF.